The clone carrying this T cell receptor beta chain has just a few counts. Researchers made TCR beta libraries by using iRepertoire HTBI primers and running Arm-PCR on CDR3 regions. TCRdb re-called the multiplex PCR reads with MiXCR, one entry per CDR3 protein. There are about 540,000 distinct CDR3 sequences in the sample; approximately 13% occur only once, and roughly 10% lies in the top ten. The source of the sample is a study of regulatory T cells in long-lasting Graves disease. Time point indicated: newly diagnosed GD, antithyroid drugs for less than 3 months. After RNA was extracted from PBMCs, the TCR library was made from it. These data are also associated with another study on T cells in Graves' hyperthyroidism and ophthalmopathy.

The TCR sequence derives from a man aged 25 to 40 with Graves disease. Sequenced here: peripheral blood mononuclear cells (PBMCs), sampled at new diagnosis, from a patient treated with antithyroid drugs.

The CDR3 DNA reads as TGTGCCACCAGTGATTCCGGACCGGGACAGGGGCGGAACATTCAGTACTTC. Translated: CATSDSGPGQGRNIQYF. V is TRBV24-1 and J is TRBJ2-4; the match to TRBD1 covers 10 bases. Per germline, CDR1 KGHDR and CDR2 SFDVKD. This CDR3 has 17 residues. V was clipped by 2 bases and J by 7 bases; unmatched bases: 10.